This T cell receptor beta chain derives from a study of blood T cell repertoires in COVID-19. The protocol was immunoSEQ multiplex PCR, while the TCRdb copy is restricted to in-frame clones and leaves out a portion. The sample shows about 68,000 clones, 65% to 80% of them seen only once. V was cut by 4 bases and J by 10 bases, with 14 bases left in between. The germline gives CDR1 KGHSH, CDR2 LQKENI. The CDR3 is made up of 13 amino acids. The sequence derives from a human donor in a cohort sampled during active COVID-19. Sequences were obtained from peripheral blood. J is TRBJ2-1 and V is TRBV18; D might be TRBD2 (5 bases). DNA of the CDR3: TGTGCCAGCTCACTAGAAGTAGCGTGGGAGCAGTTCTTC. The encoded protein is CASSLEVAWEQFF.